This record covers a single T cell receptor beta chain. This sample stems from a study of CD8 T cells in Susac syndrome. Study overall: Patients with Susac syndrome who were sequenced included roughly 6 with active disease and eight in remission.

Random hexamers were used to reverse transcribe the RNA input (about 0.5 to 1 ug). Amplification of TCR beta CDR3 spanned 54 Vbeta and 13 Jbeta via immunoSEQ multiplex PCR. TCRdb reanalysed the immunoSEQ multiplex PCR reads using MiXCR and keeps one entry per CDR3 protein. The table lists 95,000 to 150,000 distinct CDR3 sequences, 96% of them singletons, with roughly 0.13% in the top ten. TCR beta from blood CD8+ and CD4+ T cells was sequenced. Susac syndrome patients met recently defined diagnostic criteria for definite or probable disease. The CDR3 runs 15 residues. Unmatched junction bases numbered 5, after V lost 3 bases and J lost 9 bases. From germline, CDR1 is SGHTA and CDR2 FQGNSA.

This receptor was taken from a human donor with Susac syndrome. J is TRBJ2-1 and V is TRBV7-2; 13 bases line up with TRBD2. Sequenced material: CD4+ T cells from PBMCs. The CDR3 DNA sequence: TGTGCCAGCAGCTTGGCAGGGACTAGCGGGACTGAGCAGTTCTTC. Its protein is CASSLAGTSGTEQFF.